The entry that follows covers one TCR beta chain sequence. Its matching antigen is unknown. This entry belongs to a study of Ad26.COV2.S vaccination and SARS-CoV-2 variants. Broader study findings: For non-spike TCRs, breadth in vaccine recipients resembled that in placebo recipients.

Using immunoSEQ multiplex PCR, the repertoire was profiled, and TCRdb retains in-frame clones only, with some absent. The repertoire holds 250,000 to 300,000 clones, with roughly 86% as singletons. Indicated treatment: around 19 received Ad26.COV2.S at low or high dose, single or two shots; about five received placebo; per-sample allocation not given. Collection of the samples took place on day 63 after the first injection of vaccine or placebo. V shed 0 bases, J shed 3 bases, and the junction held 9 bases outside the gene matches. The CDR3 totals 17 residues. Looked up from germline, CDR1 is MGHRA and CDR2 is YSYEKL.

The specimen comprised peripheral blood, sampled in a trial of Ad26.COV2.S vaccine versus placebo. This clonotype was obtained from a person between 18 and 65 years old who received the Ad26.COV2.S COVID-19 vaccine or a placebo. The rearrangement links TRBV4-1 to TRBJ2-7, with 9 bases aligning to TRBD2. This CDR3 is CASSQDYVVAGVYEQYF. The DNA of the CDR3 is TGCGCCAGCAGCCAAGATTATGTGGTAGCGGGGGTCTACGAGCAGTACTTC.